This T cell receptor beta chain was observed in a study of early stage breast cancer tumors. Study background: Of around 16 invasive breast tumors, more than ten were hormone receptor-positive, HER2-negative.

Each sample had two DNA replicates, around 0.45 ug blood or around 1.4 ug tissue. The assay was immunoSEQ multiplex PCR, and TCRdb's table has in-frame clones only and misses some. The table includes around 51,000 clones, approximately 78% detected once. As for this clone: Antigen: not known.

Whole-study results and caveats: Commonly generated sequences made up most enriched TCRB sequences shared between patients. Functional markers like CD4, CD8 and FOXP3 were missed in bulk sequencing.

The CDR3 has 15 amino acids. Germline assignment: CDR1 SEHNR and CDR2 FQNEAQ (reference sequence). Trimming cost V 1 base and J 5 bases; bases outside gene matches: 5. Material for sequencing was blood. The chain has TRBV7-9 and TRBJ2-5; TRBD2 matches 9 bases. This sequence was found in a person aged 35 to 50 with breast cancer. The CDR3 DNA reads as TGTGCCAGCAGCTTAGGGACTAGCGAGTGGGAGACCCAGTACTTC. Translation gives CASSLGTSEWETQYF.